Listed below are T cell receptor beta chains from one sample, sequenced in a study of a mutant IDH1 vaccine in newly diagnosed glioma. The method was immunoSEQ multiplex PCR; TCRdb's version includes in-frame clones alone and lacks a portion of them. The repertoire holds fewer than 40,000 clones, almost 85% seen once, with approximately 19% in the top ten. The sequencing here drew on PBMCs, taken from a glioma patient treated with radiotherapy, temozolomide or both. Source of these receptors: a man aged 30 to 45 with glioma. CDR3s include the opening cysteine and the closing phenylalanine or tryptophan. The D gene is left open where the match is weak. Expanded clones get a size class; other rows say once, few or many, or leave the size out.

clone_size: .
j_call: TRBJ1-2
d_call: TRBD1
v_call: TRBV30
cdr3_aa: CAWRAGTDYGYTF
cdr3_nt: TGTGCCTGGAGGGCCGGGACAGACTATGGCTACACCTTC

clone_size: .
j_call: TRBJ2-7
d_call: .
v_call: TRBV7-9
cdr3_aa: CASSRDSSYEQYF
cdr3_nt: TGTGCCAGCAGCCGAGACAGCTCCTACGAGCAGTACTTC

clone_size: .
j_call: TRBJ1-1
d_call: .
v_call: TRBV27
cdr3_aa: CASAPGELNTEAFF
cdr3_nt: TGTGCCAGCGCCCCCGGGGAACTGAACACTGAAGCTTTCTTT

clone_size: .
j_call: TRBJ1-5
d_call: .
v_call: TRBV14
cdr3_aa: CASSPGTPYSNQPQHF
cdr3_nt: TGTGCCAGCAGCCCCGGGACACCATATAGCAATCAGCCCCAGCATTTT

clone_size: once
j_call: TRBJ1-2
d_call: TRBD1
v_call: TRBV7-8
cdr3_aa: CASSLGNRGLNYGYTF
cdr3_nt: TGTGCCAGCAGCTTAGGGAACAGGGGGCTCAACTATGGCTACACCTTC

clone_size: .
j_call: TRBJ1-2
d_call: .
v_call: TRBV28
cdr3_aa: CASSGGLWMGYTF
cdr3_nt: TGTGCCAGCAGTGGGGGACTCTGGATGGGCTACACCTTC

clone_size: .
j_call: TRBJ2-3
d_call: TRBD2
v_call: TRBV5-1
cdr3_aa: CASSLGYGRATDTQYF
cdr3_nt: TGCGCCAGCAGCTTGGGTTACGGGAGGGCAACAGATACGCAGTATTTT

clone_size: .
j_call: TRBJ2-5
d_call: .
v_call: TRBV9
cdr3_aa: CASSVAGTVQETQYF
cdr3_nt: TGTGCCAGCAGCGTAGCGGGTACAGTTCAAGAGACCCAGTACTTC

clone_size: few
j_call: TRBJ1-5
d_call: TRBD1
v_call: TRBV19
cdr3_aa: CASSQSRDRSYSNQPQHF
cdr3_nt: TGTGCCAGTAGTCAGTCCCGGGACAGGAGCTATAGCAATCAGCCCCAGCATTTT

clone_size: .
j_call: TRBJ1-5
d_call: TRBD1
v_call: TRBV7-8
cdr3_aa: CASSSGQGNQPQHF
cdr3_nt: TGTGCCAGCAGCTCCGGACAGGGGAATCAGCCCCAGCATTTT

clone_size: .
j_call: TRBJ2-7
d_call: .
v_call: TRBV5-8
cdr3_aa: CASSLERGLRASTYEQYF
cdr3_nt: TGTGCCAGCAGCTTGGAACGGGGCCTAAGGGCATCGACCTACGAGCAGTACTTC

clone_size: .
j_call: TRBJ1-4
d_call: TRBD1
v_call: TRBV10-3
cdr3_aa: CAAAGQGDEKLFF
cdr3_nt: TGTGCCGCCGCGGGACAGGGGGACGAAAAACTGTTTTTT

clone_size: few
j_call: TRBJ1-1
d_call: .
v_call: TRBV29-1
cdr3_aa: CSVGTLNTEAFF
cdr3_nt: TGCAGCGTAGGGACATTGAACACTGAAGCTTTCTTT

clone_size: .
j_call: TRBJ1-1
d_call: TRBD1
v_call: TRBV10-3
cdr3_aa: CAISTPDRAYFEAFF
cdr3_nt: TGTGCCATCAGTACCCCGGACAGGGCTTATTTTGAAGCTTTCTTT

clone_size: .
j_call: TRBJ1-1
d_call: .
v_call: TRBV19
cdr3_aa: CASTPWGTNTEAFF
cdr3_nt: TGTGCCAGTACCCCCTGGGGCACCAACACTGAAGCTTTCTTT

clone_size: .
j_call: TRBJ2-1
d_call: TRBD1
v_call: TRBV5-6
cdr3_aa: CASSSGTGNYNEQFF
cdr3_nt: TGTGCCAGCAGCTCCGGGACAGGGAACTACAATGAGCAGTTCTTC

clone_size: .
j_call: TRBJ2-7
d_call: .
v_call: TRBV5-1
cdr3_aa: CASSLNSYEQYF
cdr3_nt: TGCGCCAGCAGCTTGAACAGCTACGAGCAGTACTTC

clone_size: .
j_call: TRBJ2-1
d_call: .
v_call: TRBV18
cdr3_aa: CASSQGPNNEQFF
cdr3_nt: TGTGCCAGCTCGCAGGGCCCTAACAATGAGCAGTTCTTC

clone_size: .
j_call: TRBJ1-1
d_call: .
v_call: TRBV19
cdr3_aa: CASWDLMNTEAFF
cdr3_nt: TGTGCCAGCTGGGATCTTATGAACACTGAAGCTTTCTTT

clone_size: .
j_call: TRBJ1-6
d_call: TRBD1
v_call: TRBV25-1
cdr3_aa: CASSSDRLNSPLHF
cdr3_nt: TGTGCCAGCAGTTCGGACAGGCTGAATTCACCCCTCCACTTT

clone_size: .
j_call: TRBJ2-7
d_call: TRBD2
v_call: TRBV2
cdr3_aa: CAGGLADYEQYF
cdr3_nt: TGTGCCGGTGGACTAGCGGACTACGAGCAGTACTTC

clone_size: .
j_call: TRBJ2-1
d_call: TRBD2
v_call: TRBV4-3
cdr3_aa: CASSPIAGGSYNEQFF
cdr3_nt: TGCGCCAGCAGCCCCATAGCGGGGGGATCCTACAATGAGCAGTTCTTC

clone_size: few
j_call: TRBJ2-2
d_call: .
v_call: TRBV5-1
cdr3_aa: CASSNRGTDNTGELFF
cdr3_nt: TGCGCCAGCAGCAATCGCGGGACAGATAACACCGGGGAGCTGTTTTTT

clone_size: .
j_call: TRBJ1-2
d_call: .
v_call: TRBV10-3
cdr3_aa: CAISDPGTTSHYGYTF
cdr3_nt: TGTGCCATCAGTGACCCCGGGACAACTTCCCACTATGGCTACACCTTC

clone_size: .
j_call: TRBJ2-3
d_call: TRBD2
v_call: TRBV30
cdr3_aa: CAWSQAGVYDTQYF
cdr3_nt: TGTGCCTGGTCCCAGGCGGGAGTTTACGATACGCAGTATTTT

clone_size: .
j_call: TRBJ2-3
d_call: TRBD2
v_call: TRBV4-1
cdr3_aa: CASSQGLAGPTDTQYF
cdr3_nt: TGCGCCAGCAGCCAGGGACTAGCGGGGCCCACAGATACGCAGTATTTT

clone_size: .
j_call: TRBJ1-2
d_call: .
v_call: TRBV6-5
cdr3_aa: CASSYSRNGYTF
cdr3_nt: TGTGCCAGCAGTTACTCCCGAAATGGCTACACCTTC

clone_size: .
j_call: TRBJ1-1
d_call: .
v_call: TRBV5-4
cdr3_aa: CASSLGGGGDAEAFF
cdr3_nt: TGTGCCAGCAGCTTGGGCGGCGGGGGGGATGCTGAAGCTTTCTTT

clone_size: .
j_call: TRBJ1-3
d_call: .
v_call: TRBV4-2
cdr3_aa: CASSQDKGSGNTIYF
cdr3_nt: TGTGCCAGCAGCCAAGATAAAGGCTCTGGAAACACCATATATTTT

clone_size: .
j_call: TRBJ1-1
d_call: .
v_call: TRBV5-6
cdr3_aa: CASSQGDTEAFF
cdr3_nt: TGTGCCAGCAGCCAAGGGGACACTGAAGCTTTCTTT

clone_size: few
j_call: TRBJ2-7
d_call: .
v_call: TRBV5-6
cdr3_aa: CASSRTGSEQYF
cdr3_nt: TGTGCCAGCAGCAGAACAGGGAGCGAGCAGTACTTC